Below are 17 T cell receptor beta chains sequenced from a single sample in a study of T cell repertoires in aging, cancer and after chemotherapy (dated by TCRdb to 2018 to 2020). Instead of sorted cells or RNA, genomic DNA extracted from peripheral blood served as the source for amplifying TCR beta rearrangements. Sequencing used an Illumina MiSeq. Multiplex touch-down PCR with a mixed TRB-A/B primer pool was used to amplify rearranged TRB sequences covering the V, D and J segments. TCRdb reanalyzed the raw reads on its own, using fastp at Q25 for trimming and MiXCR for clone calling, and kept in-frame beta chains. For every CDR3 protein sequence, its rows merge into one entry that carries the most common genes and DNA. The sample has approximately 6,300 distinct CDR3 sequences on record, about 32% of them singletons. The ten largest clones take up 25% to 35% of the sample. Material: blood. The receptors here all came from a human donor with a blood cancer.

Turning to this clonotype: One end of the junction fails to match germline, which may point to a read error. The CDR3 here is CTSTPNRLRWGTQYF. DNA for the CDR3: TGTACCAGCACTCCCAATCGCCTCCGGTGGGGTACGCAGTATTTT. V is TRBV27 and J is TRBJ2-3; D gene unclear. CDR1 is MNHEY, CDR2 SMNVEV, per germline (reference sequence). CDR3 length: 15 residues.

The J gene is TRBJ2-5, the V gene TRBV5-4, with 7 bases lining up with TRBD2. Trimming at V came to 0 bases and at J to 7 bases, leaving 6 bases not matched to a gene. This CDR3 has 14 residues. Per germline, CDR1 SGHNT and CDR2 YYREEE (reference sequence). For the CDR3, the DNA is TGTGCCAGCAGCTTGGGGGGGGGAGGGGCGACCCAGTACTTC. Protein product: CASSLGGGGATQYF.

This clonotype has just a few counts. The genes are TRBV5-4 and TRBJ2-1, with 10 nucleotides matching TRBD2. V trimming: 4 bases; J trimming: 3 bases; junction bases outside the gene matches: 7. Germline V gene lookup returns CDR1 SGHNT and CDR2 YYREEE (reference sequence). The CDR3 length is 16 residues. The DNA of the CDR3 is TGTGCCAGCAGCGGTAGCGGGGGGTTTCTCTACAATGAGCAGTTCTTC. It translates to CASSGSGGFLYNEQFF.

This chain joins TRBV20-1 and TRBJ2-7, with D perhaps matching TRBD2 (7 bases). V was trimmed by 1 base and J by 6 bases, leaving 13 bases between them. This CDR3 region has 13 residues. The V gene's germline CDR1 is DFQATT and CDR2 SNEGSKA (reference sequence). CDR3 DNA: TGCAGTGCTAGAGGAGGAAGGGGGGGCGAGCAGTACTTC. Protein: CSARGGRGGEQYF.

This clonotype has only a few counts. CDR3 nucleotides: TGTGCCAGCAGTGTTATAGCGGGGGGGCCTAATACGCAGTATTTT. Translation gives CASSVIAGGPNTQYF. The V and J genes are TRBV6-1 and TRBJ2-3, with 11 bases that match TRBD2. Germline assignment: CDR1 MNHNS and CDR2 SASEGT. V was clipped by 4 bases and J by 7 bases; unmatched bases: 7. The CDR3 extends over 15 amino acids.

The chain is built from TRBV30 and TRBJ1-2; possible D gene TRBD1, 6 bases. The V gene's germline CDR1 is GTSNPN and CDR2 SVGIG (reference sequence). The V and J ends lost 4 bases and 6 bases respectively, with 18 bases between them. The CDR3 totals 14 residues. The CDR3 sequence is CAWTNRVSPHGYTF. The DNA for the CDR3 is TGTGCCTGGACTAACAGGGTTTCGCCCCATGGCTACACCTTC.

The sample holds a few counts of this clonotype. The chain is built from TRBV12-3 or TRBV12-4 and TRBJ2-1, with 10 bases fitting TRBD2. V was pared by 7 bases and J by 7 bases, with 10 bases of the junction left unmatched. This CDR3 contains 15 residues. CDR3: CASTPLIAGGNEQFF. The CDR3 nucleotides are TGTGCCAGCACCCCTTTGATAGCGGGGGGTAATGAGCAGTTCTTC.

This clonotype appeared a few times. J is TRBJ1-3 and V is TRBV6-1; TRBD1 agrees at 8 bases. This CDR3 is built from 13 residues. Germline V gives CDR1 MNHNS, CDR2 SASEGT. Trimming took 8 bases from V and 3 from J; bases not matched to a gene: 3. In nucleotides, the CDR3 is TGTGCCAGCCGAGGACAGGGTGGAAACACCATATATTTT. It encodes CASRGQGGNTIYF.

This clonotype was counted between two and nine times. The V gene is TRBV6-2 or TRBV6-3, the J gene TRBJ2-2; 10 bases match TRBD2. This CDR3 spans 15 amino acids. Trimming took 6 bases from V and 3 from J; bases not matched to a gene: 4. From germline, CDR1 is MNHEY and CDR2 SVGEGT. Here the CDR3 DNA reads TGTGCCAGCAGGGAGCGGGGGGGCTACACCGGGGAGCTGTTTTTT. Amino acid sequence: CASRERGGYTGELFF.

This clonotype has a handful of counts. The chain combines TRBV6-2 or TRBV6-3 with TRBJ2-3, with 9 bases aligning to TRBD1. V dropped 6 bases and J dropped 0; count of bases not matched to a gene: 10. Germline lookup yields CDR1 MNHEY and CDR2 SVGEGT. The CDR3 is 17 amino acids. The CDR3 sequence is CASSRAHGQGSTDTQYF. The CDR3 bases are TGTGCCAGCAGCCGCGCCCACGGACAGGGGAGCACAGATACGCAGTATTTT.

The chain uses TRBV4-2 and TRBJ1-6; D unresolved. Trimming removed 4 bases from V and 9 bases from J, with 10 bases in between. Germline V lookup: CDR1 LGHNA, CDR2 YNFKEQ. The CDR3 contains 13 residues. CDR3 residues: CASSPPGVSPLHF. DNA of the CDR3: TGTGCCAGCAGCCCGCCTGGGGTTTCACCCCTCCACTTT.

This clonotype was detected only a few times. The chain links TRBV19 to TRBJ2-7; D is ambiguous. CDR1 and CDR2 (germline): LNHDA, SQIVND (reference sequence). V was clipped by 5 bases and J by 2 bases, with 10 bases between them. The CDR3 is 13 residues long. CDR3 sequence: CASSPRLAYEQYF. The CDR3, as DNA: TGTGCCAGTAGTCCACGACTGGCCTACGAGCAGTACTTC.

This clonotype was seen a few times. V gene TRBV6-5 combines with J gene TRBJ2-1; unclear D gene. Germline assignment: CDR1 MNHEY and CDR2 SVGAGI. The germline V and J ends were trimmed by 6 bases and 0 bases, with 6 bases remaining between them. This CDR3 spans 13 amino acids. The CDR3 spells CASSLSSYNEQFF. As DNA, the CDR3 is TGTGCCAGCAGCCTTAGCTCCTACAATGAGCAGTTCTTC.

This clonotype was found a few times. The CDR3 bases are TGTGCCAGCAGTGAAGCTCAGGCCAGGGAGCGATACGAGCAGTACTTC. Residues: CASSEAQARERYEQYF. The V and J genes are TRBV6-1 and TRBJ2-7; D may be TRBD1 or TRBD2 (5 bases each). Germline V gene lookup returns CDR1 MNHNS and CDR2 SASEGT. The CDR3 consists of 16 residues. V lost 0 bases and J 4 bases, leaving 16 bases between the germline ends.

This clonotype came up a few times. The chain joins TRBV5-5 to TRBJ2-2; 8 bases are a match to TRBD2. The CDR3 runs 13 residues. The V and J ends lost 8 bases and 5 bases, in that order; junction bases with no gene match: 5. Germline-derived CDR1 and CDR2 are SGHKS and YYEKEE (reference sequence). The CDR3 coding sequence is TGTGCCAGAGCGGGAGCGGTAACCGGGGAGCTGTTTTTT. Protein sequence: CARAGAVTGELFF.

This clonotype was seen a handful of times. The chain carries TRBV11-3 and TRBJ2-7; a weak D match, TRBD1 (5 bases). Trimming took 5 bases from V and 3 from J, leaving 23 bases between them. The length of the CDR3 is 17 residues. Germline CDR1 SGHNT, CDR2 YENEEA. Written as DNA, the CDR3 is TGTGCCAGCAGCCAAGTAGCACCGAACAGGAGAGACTACGAGCAGTACTTC. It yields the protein CASSQVAPNRRDYEQYF.

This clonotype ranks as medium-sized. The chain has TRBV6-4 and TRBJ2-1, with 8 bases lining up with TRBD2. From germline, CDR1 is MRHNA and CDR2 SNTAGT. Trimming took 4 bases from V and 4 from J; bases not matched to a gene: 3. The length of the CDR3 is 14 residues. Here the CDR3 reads CASSGIAGYNEQFF. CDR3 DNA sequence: TGTGCCAGCAGTGGGATAGCGGGGTACAATGAGCAGTTCTTC.